The rows below give T cell receptor beta chains drawn from one sample of a study of early T cells in non-severe SARS-CoV-2 infection. TCRdb re-called the 5' RACE reads through MiXCR, storing one row per CDR3 protein. The sample contains 55,000 to 75,000 distinct CDR3 sequences, roughly an eighth of which appear only once. The sequenced material came from whole blood. The receptor set was obtained from an adult who was a healthcare worker with PCR-confirmed SARS-CoV-2 infection or an uninfected control (not recorded which). The CDR3 runs from the conserved cysteine through the conserved F or W. The order of the fields is J gene, V gene, clone size, D gene, CDR3 protein, CDR3 DNA. A D gene is named only where the DNA matches it firmly. Expanded clones get a size class; other rows say once, few or many, or leave the size out.

TRBJ2-5	TRBV12-3/TRBV12-4	many	.	CASSLAQRRQETQYF	TGTGCCAGCAGTTTAGCGCAACGGCGCCAAGAGACCCAGTACTTC
TRBJ1-1	TRBV12-3/TRBV12-4	.	.	CASSDTTGITEAFF	TGTGCCAGCAGCGACACCACAGGGATCACTGAAGCTTTCTTT
TRBJ2-1	TRBV28	many	TRBD2	CASSFLGSGGLYNEQFF	TGTGCCAGCAGTTTTTTAGGTAGCGGGGGACTCTACAATGAGCAGTTCTTC
TRBJ1-2	TRBV29-1	many	.	CSVSSGWYGYTF	TGCAGCGTTTCCAGCGGATGGTATGGCTACACCTTC
TRBJ2-1	TRBV29-1	many	TRBD2	CSVEASLELAGALDEQFF	TGCAGCGTTGAAGCTTCCCTCGAACTAGCGGGAGCTTTAGATGAGCAGTTCTTC
TRBJ1-4	TRBV4-3	many	.	CASSQGREGANEKLFF	TGCGCCAGCAGCCAAGGCAGGGAGGGGGCTAATGAAAAACTGTTTTTT
TRBJ2-1	TRBV7-2	.	.	CASSQYYNEQFF	TGTGCCAGCAGCCAGTATTACAATGAGCAGTTCTTC
TRBJ2-7	TRBV7-2	many	TRBD2	CASSLGPSGGAYEQYF	TGTGCCAGCAGCTTAGGCCCTAGCGGGGGGGCGTACGAGCAGTACTTC
TRBJ2-7	TRBV6-2/TRBV6-3	many	.	CASSSRGSSYEQYF	TGTGCCAGCAGTTCACGGGGGAGCTCCTACGAGCAGTACTTC
TRBJ2-7	TRBV11-2	many	.	CASSLEPGSLYEQYF	TGTGCCAGCAGCTTAGAACCAGGGAGCCTCTACGAGCAGTACTTC
TRBJ1-6	TRBV27	.	TRBD1	CASSPQGAVYSPLHF	TGTGCCAGCAGCCCACAGGGGGCAGTTTATTCACCCCTCCACTTT
TRBJ1-1	TRBV20-1	many	TRBD1	CSAAPGTGLTEAFF	TGCAGTGCTGCCCCAGGGACAGGGTTAACTGAAGCTTTCTTT
TRBJ2-3	TRBV24-1	many	TRBD1	CATSIWDRGTDTQYF	TGTGCCACCTCCATCTGGGACAGAGGCACAGATACGCAGTATTTT
TRBJ2-7	TRBV7-2	many	.	CASSSPSLSSYEQYF	TGTGCCAGCAGCTCACCTAGCCTTAGCTCCTACGAGCAGTACTTC
TRBJ2-7	TRBV5-1	many	.	CASSYDLYEQYF	TGCGCCAGCTCTTATGACCTATACGAGCAGTACTTC
TRBJ2-7	TRBV7-9	many	.	CASSDYRDRTYEQYF	TGTGCCAGCAGCGACTACAGGGACCGGACCTACGAGCAGTACTTC
TRBJ1-1	TRBV12-3/TRBV12-4	many	.	CASSLTESNTEAFF	TGTGCCAGCAGTTTGACAGAAAGTAACACTGAAGCTTTCTTT
TRBJ1-2	TRBV12-3/TRBV12-4	few	.	CASGRTSYGYTF	TGTGCCAGCGGGAGGACATCCTATGGCTACACCTTC
TRBJ2-1	TRBV6-6	many	.	CASSHRPGTQYNEQFF	TGTGCCAGCAGCCACCGCCCCGGGACTCAGTACAATGAGCAGTTCTTC
TRBJ2-6	TRBV2	many	TRBD1	CASSIDRGYSAGANVLTF	TGTGCCAGCTCGATCGACAGGGGGTATTCGGCTGGGGCCAACGTCCTGACTTTC
TRBJ1-2	TRBV7-2	.	TRBD1	CASSSTGGRGYTF	TGTGCCAGCAGCTCGACAGGGGGAAGAGGCTACACCTTC
TRBJ1-6	TRBV30	many	.	CAWTRTGGNNSPLHF	TGTGCCTGGACCCGGACGGGGGGCAATAATTCACCCCTCCACTTT
TRBJ2-3	TRBV11-2	many	.	CASSFQGDTQYF	TGTGCCAGCAGCTTTCAGGGGGATACGCAGTATTTT
TRBJ1-3	TRBV20-1	.	.	CSARGLNSENTIYF	TGCAGTGCTAGAGGCCTTAACTCTGAAAACACCATATATTTT
TRBJ2-7	TRBV7-6	many	TRBD1	CASTSGQASSYEQYF	TGTGCCAGCACCTCGGGACAGGCGAGCTCCTACGAGCAGTACTTC
TRBJ2-1	TRBV11-2	many	TRBD2	CASSRRTSAYNEQFF	TGTGCCAGCAGCCGTAGGACTAGCGCTTACAATGAGCAGTTCTTC
TRBJ2-3	TRBV18	many	TRBD2	CASSPTSGRDTQYF	TGTGCCAGCTCACCCACTAGCGGCAGAGATACGCAGTATTTT
TRBJ2-7	TRBV28	.	.	CASSFRGAREQYF	TGTGCCAGCAGTTTCAGGGGGGCGAGGGAGCAGTACTTC
TRBJ2-3	TRBV18	many	TRBD2	CASSPLAGGSTDTQYF	TGTGCCAGCTCACCACTAGCGGGGGGCAGCACAGATACGCAGTATTTT
TRBJ2-1	TRBV29-1	.	TRBD2	CSVHLAGSPNEQFF	TGCAGCGTTCATCTAGCGGGATCACCCAATGAGCAGTTCTTC
TRBJ2-4	TRBV7-9	many	.	CASSLAAKNIQYF	TGTGCCAGCAGCTTAGCAGCCAAAAACATTCAGTACTTC
TRBJ2-1	TRBV6-1	many	.	CAIHPQRVGLRHNEQFF	TGTGCCATCCACCCCCAGAGGGTAGGGTTGAGGCACAATGAGCAGTTCTTC
TRBJ2-3	TRBV11-2	few	.	CASTLPGDTQYF	TGTGCCAGCACTCTCCCCGGGGACACGCAGTATTTT
TRBJ2-5	TRBV19	many	.	CASSIGGRSEETQYF	TGTGCCAGTAGTATAGGGGGCCGTTCAGAAGAGACCCAGTACTTC
TRBJ1-1	TRBV9	many	.	CASSTGGSHGEAFF	TGTGCCAGCAGCACCGGAGGGTCGCATGGTGAAGCTTTCTTT
TRBJ2-1	TRBV6-5	few	TRBD2	CASSYYPTSGRVNEQFF	TGTGCCAGCAGTTACTACCCGACTAGCGGGAGGGTGAATGAGCAGTTCTTC
TRBJ2-7	TRBV12-3/TRBV12-4	.	.	CASSLIGYEQYF	TGTGCCAGCAGTTTGATAGGCTACGAGCAGTACTTC
TRBJ2-1	TRBV28	many	.	CASRLGLDSYNEQFF	TGTGCCAGCAGACTTGGACTTGATTCCTACAATGAGCAGTTCTTC
TRBJ1-1	TRBV5-1	.	.	CASSLAGSKNTEAFF	TGCGCCAGCAGCTTGGCAGGGTCCAAGAACACTGAAGCTTTCTTT
TRBJ1-5	TRBV29-1	many	TRBD1	CSVGGDSRNQPQHF	TGCAGCGTGGGGGGGGACAGCCGGAATCAGCCCCAGCATTTT
TRBJ1-1	TRBV10-2	once	TRBD1	CASKQGFGTEAFF	TGCGCCAGCAAACAGGGGTTTGGCACTGAAGCTTTCTTT
TRBJ2-1	TRBV7-9	many	.	CASSLLTTTYNEQFF	TGTGCCAGCAGCTTATTAACAACTACCTACAATGAGCAGTTCTTC
TRBJ2-1	TRBV6-2/TRBV6-3	.	.	CASHREVDKQFF	TGTGCCAGCCATAGGGAGGTAGATAAGCAGTTCTTC
TRBJ1-5	TRBV20-1	many	.	CSARGTANQPQHF	TGCAGTGCTAGGGGTACCGCGAATCAGCCCCAGCATTTT
TRBJ2-1	TRBV20-1	many	TRBD2	CSVQGLAGAIGEQFF	TGCAGTGTTCAGGGACTAGCGGGAGCAATAGGGGAGCAGTTCTTC
TRBJ1-1	TRBV29-1	.	.	CSALGPTNTEAFF	TGCAGCGCACTGGGACCGACGAACACTGAAGCTTTCTTT
TRBJ2-7	TRBV29-1	.	.	CSVDKVGSGEQYF	TGCAGCGTTGATAAAGTTGGTTCTGGAGAGCAGTACTTC
TRBJ2-3	TRBV6-1	many	.	CASMRGTDTDTQYF	TGTGCCAGCATGCGAGGGACGGACACAGATACGCAGTATTTT